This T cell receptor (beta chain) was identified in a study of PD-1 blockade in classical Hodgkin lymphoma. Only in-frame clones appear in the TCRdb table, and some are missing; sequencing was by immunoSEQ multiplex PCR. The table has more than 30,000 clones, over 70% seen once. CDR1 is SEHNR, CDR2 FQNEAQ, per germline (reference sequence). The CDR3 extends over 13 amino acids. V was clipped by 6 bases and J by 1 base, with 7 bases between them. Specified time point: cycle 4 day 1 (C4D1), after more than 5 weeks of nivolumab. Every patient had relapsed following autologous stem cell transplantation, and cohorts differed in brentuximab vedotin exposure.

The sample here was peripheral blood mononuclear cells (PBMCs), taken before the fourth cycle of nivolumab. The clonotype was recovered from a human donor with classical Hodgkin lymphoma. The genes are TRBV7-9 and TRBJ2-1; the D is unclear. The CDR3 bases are TGTGCCAGCAGTCCTGAGTCCTACAATGAGCAGTTCTTC. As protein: CASSPESYNEQFF.